Listed below are T cell receptor beta chains from one sample, sequenced in a study of T cells after yellow fever vaccination. A single record per CDR3 protein comes from TCRdb applying MiXCR to the 5' RACE reads. Of almost 600,000 distinct CDR3 sequences in the sample, 13% are singletons; the top ten hold over 12%. Material: PBMCs, obtained on the day of the yellow fever booster vaccination. These receptors all come from a man aged 30-40 years who received the YFV17D yellow fever vaccine. Each CDR3 is given with its conserved first and last residue. The order of the fields is clone size, D gene, V gene, CDR3 length, J gene, CDR3 protein, CDR3 DNA. The D gene is left open where the match is weak. Not every row has a clone size; where given, it reads once, few, many or a size class.

abundance: .; d_gene: TRBD2; v_gene: TRBV5-1; len: 16; j_gene: TRBJ2-2; CDR3aa: CASSPGTSENTGELFF; CDR3nt: TGCGCCAGCAGCCCCGGGACTAGCGAGAACACCGGGGAGCTGTTTTTT
abundance: few; d_gene: .; v_gene: TRBV11-2; len: 14; j_gene: TRBJ2-7; CDR3aa: CASSPGLTTYEQYF; CDR3nt: TGTGCCAGCAGCCCCGGACTCACGACCTACGAGCAGTACTTC
abundance: few; d_gene: TRBD2; v_gene: TRBV7-2; len: 18; j_gene: TRBJ2-5; CDR3aa: CASSLALKGSGRVETQYF; CDR3nt: TGTGCCAGCAGCTTAGCGCTAAAGGGTAGCGGGAGGGTTGAGACCCAGTACTTC
abundance: .; d_gene: .; v_gene: TRBV12-3/TRBV12-4; len: 13; j_gene: TRBJ2-5; CDR3aa: CASSLRQTETQYF; CDR3nt: TGTGCCAGCAGTTTAAGGCAGACAGAGACCCAGTACTTC
abundance: few; d_gene: .; v_gene: TRBV20-1; len: 14; j_gene: TRBJ1-3; CDR3aa: CSAEMSGSGNTIYF; CDR3nt: TGCAGTGCCGAGATGAGCGGGTCCGGAAACACCATATATTTT
abundance: few; d_gene: .; v_gene: TRBV7-8; len: 11; j_gene: TRBJ2-7; CDR3aa: CASSLMDEQYF; CDR3nt: TGTGCCAGCAGCTTAATGGACGAGCAGTACTTC
abundance: .; d_gene: TRBD2; v_gene: TRBV12-3/TRBV12-4; len: 15; j_gene: TRBJ2-7; CDR3aa: CASLKGLEGAYEQYF; CDR3nt: TGTGCCAGTCTCAAGGGACTAGAGGGTGCCTACGAGCAGTACTTC
abundance: many; d_gene: .; v_gene: TRBV5-4; len: 15; j_gene: TRBJ2-1; CDR3aa: CASSRDSGSYNEQFF; CDR3nt: TGTGCCAGCAGCCGCGATAGCGGTTCCTACAATGAGCAGTTCTTC
abundance: .; d_gene: TRBD2; v_gene: TRBV28; len: 15; j_gene: TRBJ2-7; CDR3aa: CASTLAGGNSYEQYF; CDR3nt: TGTGCCAGCACGCTAGCGGGAGGCAACTCCTACGAGCAGTACTTC
abundance: .; d_gene: .; v_gene: TRBV28; len: 15; j_gene: TRBJ2-1; CDR3aa: CASSRKNRSYNEQFF; CDR3nt: TGTGCCAGCAGCAGGAAAAACAGATCCTACAATGAGCAGTTCTTC
abundance: many; d_gene: .; v_gene: TRBV6-1; len: 13; j_gene: TRBJ1-1; CDR3aa: CASSIGGNTEAFF; CDR3nt: TGTGCCAGCAGCATAGGGGGTAACACTGAAGCTTTCTTT
abundance: few; d_gene: .; v_gene: TRBV5-1; len: 12; j_gene: TRBJ1-1; CDR3aa: CASSPRGPEAFF; CDR3nt: TGCGCCAGCAGCCCCCGTGGGCCGGAAGCTTTCTTT
abundance: .; d_gene: .; v_gene: TRBV5-5; len: 15; j_gene: TRBJ2-2; CDR3aa: CASSLAEQIAGELFF; CDR3nt: TGTGCCAGCAGCTTGGCAGAACAGATCGCCGGGGAGCTGTTTTTT
abundance: .; d_gene: TRBD2; v_gene: TRBV20-1; len: 13; j_gene: TRBJ2-7; CDR3aa: CSARTSGSHEQYF; CDR3nt: TGCAGTGCCAGGACTAGCGGGAGCCACGAGCAGTACTTC
abundance: .; d_gene: .; v_gene: TRBV6-6; len: 13; j_gene: TRBJ2-2; CDR3aa: CASSRDPTGELFF; CDR3nt: TGTGCCAGCAGTCGAGACCCCACCGGGGAGCTGTTTTTT
abundance: few; d_gene: TRBD1; v_gene: TRBV3-1; len: 14; j_gene: TRBJ2-5; CDR3aa: CASSQPGQGRSQYF; CDR3nt: TGTGCCAGCAGCCAGCCGGGACAGGGGAGGTCCCAGTACTTC
abundance: many; d_gene: TRBD1; v_gene: TRBV6-1; len: 14; j_gene: TRBJ2-1; CDR3aa: CASSRDRGTYEQFF; CDR3nt: TGTGCCAGCAGCCGGGACAGGGGAACGTATGAGCAGTTCTTC
abundance: few; d_gene: .; v_gene: TRBV11-2; len: 18; j_gene: TRBJ1-6; CDR3aa: CASSSRLWGRYNNSPLHF; CDR3nt: TGTGCCAGCAGCTCCCGATTGTGGGGGCGATACAATAATTCACCCCTCCACTTT
abundance: few; d_gene: TRBD2; v_gene: TRBV6-1; len: 15; j_gene: TRBJ2-6; CDR3aa: CASRPAGAGANVLTF; CDR3nt: TGTGCCAGCAGACCGGCGGGAGCTGGGGCCAACGTCCTGACTTTC
abundance: few; d_gene: .; v_gene: TRBV3-1; len: 14; j_gene: TRBJ1-2; CDR3aa: CASSQDIPPGMCTF; CDR3nt: TGTGCCAGCAGTCAAGATATCCCCCCAGGGATGTGTACCTTC
abundance: .; d_gene: TRBD1; v_gene: TRBV7-6; len: 15; j_gene: TRBJ2-5; CDR3aa: CASRTPGQGAETQYF; CDR3nt: TGTGCCAGCAGAACACCGGGACAGGGAGCGGAGACCCAGTACTTC
abundance: .; d_gene: TRBD1; v_gene: TRBV6-2/TRBV6-3; len: 14; j_gene: TRBJ2-7; CDR3aa: CASSERTGTYEQYF; CDR3nt: TGTGCCAGCAGTGAGCGGACAGGGACCTACGAGCAGTACTTC
abundance: many; d_gene: .; v_gene: TRBV12-3/TRBV12-4; len: 13; j_gene: TRBJ1-2; CDR3aa: CASSPSPNYGYTF; CDR3nt: TGTGCCAGCAGTCCCTCTCCTAACTATGGCTACACCTTC
abundance: few; d_gene: .; v_gene: TRBV9; len: 14; j_gene: TRBJ2-3; CDR3aa: CASSARQSTDTQYF; CDR3nt: TGTGCCAGCAGCGCTCGACAGAGCACAGATACGCAGTATTTT
abundance: few; d_gene: .; v_gene: TRBV6-1; len: 13; j_gene: TRBJ2-5; CDR3aa: CATPGGTQETQYF; CDR3nt: TGTGCCACCCCCGGAGGGACTCAAGAGACCCAGTACTTC
abundance: .; d_gene: TRBD1; v_gene: TRBV3-1; len: 16; j_gene: TRBJ2-7; CDR3aa: CASSQAGTAFSYEQYF; CDR3nt: TGTGCCAGCAGCCAGGCTGGGACAGCCTTTTCCTACGAGCAGTACTTC
abundance: .; d_gene: .; v_gene: TRBV28; len: 12; j_gene: TRBJ2-1; CDR3aa: CASEGQRNEQFF; CDR3nt: TGTGCCTCGGAGGGCCAACGTAATGAGCAGTTCTTC
abundance: few; d_gene: TRBD1; v_gene: TRBV5-6; len: 15; j_gene: TRBJ2-7; CDR3aa: CASSLGDRAPYEQYF; CDR3nt: TGTGCCAGCAGCTTGGGGGACAGGGCCCCCTACGAGCAGTACTTC